The 17 T cell receptor beta chains in this list originate from one sample, sequenced in a study of T cells in Graves' hyperthyroidism and ophthalmopathy. From RNA transcripts, TCR beta CDR3 regions were amplified. The HTBI set primed first-round TCR CDR3 RT-PCR. TCRdb reprocessed the multiplex PCR reads via MiXCR and lists one record per CDR3 protein. The table shows about 420,000 distinct CDR3 sequences, with roughly 13% occurring only once. The material sequenced was blood. The receptors originated from a woman aged 18 to 35 with Graves' hyperthyroidism.

As concerns this clonotype: Just one base apart from a much larger clone, this may be a read error. The chain recombines TRBV6-9 with TRBJ1-5; 9 bases line up with TRBD1. The CDR3 runs to 15 residues. The V gene's germline CDR1 is MNHGY and CDR2 SVAAGI. The chain's CDR3 is CASSYGTGSNQRQHF. The CDR3 DNA reads as TGTGCCAGCAGTTACGGGACAGGGAGCAATCAGCGCCAGCATTTT.

The chain links TRBV9 to TRBJ2-7, with 7 nucleotides matching TRBD1. Germline V CDR1 and CDR2: SGDLS, YYNGEE. This CDR3 has 18 amino acids. Germline trimming cut 3 bases from V and 0 bases from J; bases unmatched to any gene: 15. The CDR3 nucleotides read TGTGCCAGCAGCGCGGGTGTGTCCGCAGGGGGAGCCTCCTACGAGCAGTACTTC. Encoded protein: CASSAGVSAGGASYEQYF.

To note about this clonotype: This may be a read error, as it is one base from a much larger clone. The J gene is TRBJ2-7, the V gene TRBV30, with D perhaps matching TRBD1 (5 bases). The CDR3 sequence is 15 residues long. Germline V gives CDR1 GTSNPN, CDR2 SVGIG (reference sequence). The germline V and J ends were trimmed by 3 bases and 4 bases, with 19 bases remaining between them. In DNA, the CDR3 is TGTGCCTGGAGCCTCCTGACAGTTACGGATTACGAGCAGTACTTC. Its translation: CAWSLLTVTDYEQYF.

The rearrangement joins TRBV5-1 to TRBJ2-2; 8 nucleotides match TRBD2. The CDR3 is made up of 16 amino acids. V lost 1 base to trimming and J lost 6 bases; unmatched junction nucleotides: 8. Per germline, CDR1 SGHRS and CDR2 YFSETQ. As DNA, the CDR3 is TGCGCCAGCAGCTTGTTACCGCGGGAGGTACCCGGGGAGCTGTTTTTT. Its protein is CASSLLPREVPGELFF.

This clonotype was recorded many times. This rearrangement joins TRBV5-8 to TRBJ2-1; D perhaps matches TRBD1 (5 bases). CDR1 is SGHTS and CDR2 is YDEGEE in the germline V gene. The CDR3 is 15 amino acids. The V end was cut by 4 bases, the J end by 0 bases, with 11 bases between. This CDR3 reads CASSAGYSSYNEQFF. CDR3 DNA: TGTGCCAGCAGCGCAGGGTATAGCTCCTACAATGAGCAGTTCTTC. The full variable domain, its missing parts supplied by reference TRBV5-8 and TRBJ2-1, is EAGVTQSPTHLIKTRGQQATLRCSPISGHTSVYWYQQALGLGLQFLLWYDEGEERNRGNFPPRFSGRQFPNYSSELNVNALELEDSALYLCASSAGYSSYNEQFFGPGTRLTVL.

This clonotype came up a few times. V gene TRBV5-4 combines with J gene TRBJ2-1; 11 bases match TRBD2. The V gene's germline CDR1 is SGHNT and CDR2 YYREEE (reference sequence). The trim removed 5 bases at V and 7 bases at J, leaving 14 bases unmatched. This CDR3 has 17 amino acids. DNA for the CDR3: TGTGCCAGCAGAACCGGGACTAGCGGTCCCCTAGGGAATGAGCAGTTCTTC. Its protein is CASRTGTSGPLGNEQFF.

This clonotype was found many times. The genes are TRBV7-2 and TRBJ2-7; D is perhaps TRBD2 (7 bases). Trimming took 3 bases from V and 6 from J, leaving 21 bases between them. This CDR3 has 16 amino acids. Germline CDR1 is SGHTA and CDR2 is FQGNSA. CDR3 sequence (DNA): TGTGCCAGCAGCTTGGGGGGGGCATACCCGGGGCTCGAGCAGTACTTC. This gives the protein CASSLGGAYPGLEQYF. The full variable domain, in which reference TRBV7-2 and TRBJ2-7 provide the parts outside the CDR3, is GAGVSQSPSNKVTEKGKDVELRCDPISGHTALYWYRQSLGQGLEFLIYFQGNSAPDKSGLPSDRFSAERTGGSVSTLTIQRTQQEDSAVYLCASSLGGAYPGLEQYFGPGTRLTVT.

This clonotype appeared many times. This chain connects TRBV7-9 to TRBJ1-1; 11 nucleotides line up with TRBD1. With 5 bases clipped from V and 6 bases from J, the junction kept 5 bases outside the gene matches. The CDR3 sequence is 14 residues long. CDR1 is SEHNR and CDR2 is FQNEAQ in the germline V gene (reference sequence). The chain's CDR3 is CASSQSGQGAEAFF. The CDR3 DNA sequence: TGTGCCAGCAGCCAATCGGGACAGGGGGCTGAAGCTTTCTTT.

There are a few counts of this clonotype. This sequence joins TRBV27 and TRBJ1-2; no clear D gene. Germline CDR1 MNHEY, CDR2 SMNVEV (reference sequence). V shed 0 bases and J shed 2 bases, with 10 bases lying between them. The CDR3 length is 15 residues. The CDR3 protein is CASSLSLEVNYGYTF. The CDR3 region has the DNA TGTGCCAGCAGTTTATCATTAGAGGTGAACTATGGCTACACCTTC.

The chain has TRBV7-3 and TRBJ2-1; tentative D call: TRBD2 (6 bases). V was pared by 1 base and J by 3 bases, with 19 bases between. The CDR3 covers 18 residues. Germline values: CDR1 SGHTA, CDR2 FQGTGA. This CDR3 is CASSLRGEGPLFYNEQFF. The CDR3 DNA reads TGTGCCAGCAGCTTAAGGGGGGAAGGGCCTCTATTCTACAATGAGCAGTTCTTC.

This clonotype was found many times. This chain joins TRBV6-4 and TRBJ1-1; 7 nucleotides align to TRBD1. The CDR3 totals 13 residues. V shed 3 bases and J 4 bases; nucleotides not matched to a gene: 2. Germline V gives CDR1 MRHNA, CDR2 SNTAGT. The CDR3 nucleotides read TGTGCCAGCAGTGATGGGGACAGCACTGAAGCTTTCTTT. This translates into CASSDGDSTEAFF.

This clonotype was picked up many times. The chain uses TRBV28 and TRBJ1-2, with D unresolved. The germline CDR1 and CDR2 sequences are MDHEN and SYDVKM. V was pared by 5 bases and J by 4 bases, with 5 bases between. There are 11 residues in the CDR3. In DNA, the CDR3 is TGTGCCAGCAGTGGGAGCTATGGCTACACCTTC. Encoded protein: CASSGSYGYTF.

The chain joins TRBV15 to TRBJ2-3; D is uncertain. The V and J ends lost 5 bases and 0 bases respectively, with 9 bases between them. The CDR3 has 14 amino acids. Germline-derived CDR1 and CDR2 are LNHNV and YYDKDF (reference sequence). CDR3 nucleotide sequence: TGTGCCACCAGCGGAAGGGAAAGCACAGATACGCAGTATTTT. This codes for CATSGRESTDTQYF.

This clonotype came up a few times. The V and J genes are TRBV20-1 and TRBJ2-1; 9 bases are a match to TRBD2. The CDR3 consists of 16 residues. Germline V CDR1 and CDR2: DFQATT, SNEGSKA (reference sequence). After removal of 6 bases from V and 3 bases from J, the junction contained 12 bases not matched to a gene. CDR3 DNA sequence: TGCAGTGCCACCCACACCGGGACTAGCAGCTACAATGAGCAGTTCTTC. Translating gives CSATHTGTSSYNEQFF.

The chain combines TRBV5-6 with TRBJ2-4; 10 bases align to TRBD1. The CDR3 is made up of 16 amino acids. With 4 bases clipped from V and 1 base from J, the junction kept 5 bases outside the gene matches. Germline V lookup: CDR1 SGHDT, CDR2 YYEEEE. The CDR3 spells CASSLTGGKAKNIQYF. Here the CDR3 DNA reads TGTGCCAGCAGCCTGACAGGGGGCAAGGCCAAAAACATTCAGTACTTC.

This clonotype was picked up many times. This sequence joins TRBV4-3 and TRBJ2-1, with TRBD1 matching 7 bases. The J segment lost 6 bases and the V segment lost 0 bases, leaving 5 bases of the junction unmatched. Germline V gives CDR1 LGHNA, CDR2 YSLEER. The CDR3 spans 15 residues. The DNA of the CDR3 is TGCGCCAGCAGCCAAGATCCACAGGGGATCAATGAGCAGTTCTTC. Protein sequence: CASSQDPQGINEQFF.

This clonotype showed up many times. J is TRBJ1-4 and V is TRBV14; no clear D. The CDR3 has 12 residues. Trimming took 0 bases from V and 12 from J, leaving 8 bases between them. Per germline, CDR1 SGHDN and CDR2 FVKESK. CDR3 amino acids: CASSQDRVELFF. Here the CDR3 DNA reads TGTGCCAGCAGCCAAGATAGAGTCGAACTGTTTTTT.